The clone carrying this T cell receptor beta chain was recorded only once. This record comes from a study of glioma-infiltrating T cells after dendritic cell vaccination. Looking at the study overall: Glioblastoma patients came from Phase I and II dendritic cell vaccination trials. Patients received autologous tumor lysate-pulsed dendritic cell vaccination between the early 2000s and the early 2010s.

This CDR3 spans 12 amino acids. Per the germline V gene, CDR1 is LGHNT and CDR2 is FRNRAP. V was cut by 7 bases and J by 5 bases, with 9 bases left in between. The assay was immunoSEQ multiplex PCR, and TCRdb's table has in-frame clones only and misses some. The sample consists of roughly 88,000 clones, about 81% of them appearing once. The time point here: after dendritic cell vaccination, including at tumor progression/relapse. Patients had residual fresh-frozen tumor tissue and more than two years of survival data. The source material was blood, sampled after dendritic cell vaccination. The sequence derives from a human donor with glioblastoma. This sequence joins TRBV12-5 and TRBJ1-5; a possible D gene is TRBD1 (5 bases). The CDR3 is CASAPGDQPQHF. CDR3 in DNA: TGTGCTAGTGCCCCGGGGGATCAGCCCCAGCATTTT.